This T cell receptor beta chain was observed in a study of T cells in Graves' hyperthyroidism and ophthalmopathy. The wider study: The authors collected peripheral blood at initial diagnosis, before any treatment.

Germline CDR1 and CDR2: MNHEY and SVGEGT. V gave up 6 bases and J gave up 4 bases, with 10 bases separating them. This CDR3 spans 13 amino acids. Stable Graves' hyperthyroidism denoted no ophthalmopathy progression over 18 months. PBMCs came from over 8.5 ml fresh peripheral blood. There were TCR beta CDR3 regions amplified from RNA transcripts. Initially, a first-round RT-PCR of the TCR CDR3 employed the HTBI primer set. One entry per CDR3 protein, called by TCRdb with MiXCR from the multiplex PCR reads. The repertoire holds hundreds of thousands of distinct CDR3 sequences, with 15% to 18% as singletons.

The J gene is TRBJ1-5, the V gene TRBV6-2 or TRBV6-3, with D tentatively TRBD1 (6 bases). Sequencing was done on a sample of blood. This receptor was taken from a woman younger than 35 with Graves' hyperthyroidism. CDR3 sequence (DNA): TGTGCCAGCAGGACAGGCCTGAATCAGCCCCAGCATTTT. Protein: CASRTGLNQPQHF.